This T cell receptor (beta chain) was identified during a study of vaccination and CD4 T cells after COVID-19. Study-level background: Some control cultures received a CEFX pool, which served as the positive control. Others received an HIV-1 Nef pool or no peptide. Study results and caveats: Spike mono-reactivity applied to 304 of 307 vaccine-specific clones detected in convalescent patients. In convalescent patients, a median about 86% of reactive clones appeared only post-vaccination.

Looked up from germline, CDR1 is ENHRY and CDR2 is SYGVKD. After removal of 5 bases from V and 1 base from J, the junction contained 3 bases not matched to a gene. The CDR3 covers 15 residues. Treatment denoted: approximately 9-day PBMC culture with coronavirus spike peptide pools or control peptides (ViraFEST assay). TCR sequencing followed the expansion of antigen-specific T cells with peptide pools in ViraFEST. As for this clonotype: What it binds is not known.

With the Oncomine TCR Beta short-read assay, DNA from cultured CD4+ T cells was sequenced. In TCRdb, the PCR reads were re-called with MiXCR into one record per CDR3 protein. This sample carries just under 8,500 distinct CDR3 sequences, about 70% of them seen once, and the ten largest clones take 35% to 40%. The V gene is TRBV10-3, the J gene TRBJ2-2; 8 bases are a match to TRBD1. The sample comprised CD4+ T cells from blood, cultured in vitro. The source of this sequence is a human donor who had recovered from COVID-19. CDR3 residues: CAISTGGRNTGELFF. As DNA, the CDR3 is TGTGCCATCAGTACAGGGGGAAGGAACACCGGGGAGCTGTTTTTT.